Sequencing of this T cell receptor beta chain was carried out in a study of T cell changes during pregnancy in multiple sclerosis. This CDR3 has 18 residues. Generated by immunoSEQ multiplex PCR, the TCRdb table keeps only in-frame clones and is missing some. The repertoire holds 45,000 to 50,000 clones, roughly 92% seen once, with 0.3% to 0.4% in the top ten. This sequence was found in a female donor in good health, enrolled as a control in a pregnancy study. This chain links TRBV21-1 with TRBJ1-4. TRBV21-1 is a pseudogene locus. This specimen consisted of CD4+ T cells from peripheral blood mononuclear cells, obtained in the second trimester of pregnancy. This CDR3 is CASSKSYPIRDGKEKLFF. The CDR3 nucleotides read TGTGCCAGCAGCAAAAGTTATCCGATTCGGGATGGTAAAGAAAAACTGTTTTTT.